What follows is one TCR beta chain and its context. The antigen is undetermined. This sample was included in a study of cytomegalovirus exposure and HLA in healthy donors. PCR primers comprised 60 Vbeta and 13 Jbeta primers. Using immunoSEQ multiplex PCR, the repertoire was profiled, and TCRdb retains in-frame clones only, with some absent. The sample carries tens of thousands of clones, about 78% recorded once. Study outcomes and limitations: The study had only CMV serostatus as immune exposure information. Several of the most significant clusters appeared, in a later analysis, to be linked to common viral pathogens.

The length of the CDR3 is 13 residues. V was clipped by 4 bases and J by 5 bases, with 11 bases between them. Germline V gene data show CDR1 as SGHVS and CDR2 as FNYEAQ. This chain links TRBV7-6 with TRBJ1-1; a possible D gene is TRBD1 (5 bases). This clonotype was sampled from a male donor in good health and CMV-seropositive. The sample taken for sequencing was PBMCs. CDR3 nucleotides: TGTGCCAGCAGCTGGACGGGGGGAACTGAAGCTTTCTTT. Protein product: CASSWTGGTEAFF.